This T cell receptor (beta chain) was observed in a study of T cell repertoires in cytomegalovirus infection. TCRdb reprocessed the reads with MiXCR, giving one entry per CDR3 protein. The table has just under 300,000 distinct CDR3 sequences, about 8.8% seen once; the top ten hold 2.5%. Study results and limitations: HLA-C-restricted CMV-specific TCR beta clonotypes were dominant in the ex vivo response.

A note on this clonotype: What it recognizes is unknown.

Specimen: PBMCs. This clonotype originated in a human donor in good health (CMV status not recorded). Some clones in this sample may be carry-over from other donors' samples.

CDR3 region: CASSVASGTAYEQYF. In nucleotides, the CDR3 is TGTGCCAGCAGCGTAGCTTCGGGGACTGCCTACGAGCAGTACTTC. The V gene is TRBV9, the J gene TRBJ2-7; a weak D match, TRBD2 (6 bases). The CDR3 runs to 15 residues. Germline values: CDR1 SGDLS, CDR2 YYNGEE. Trimming took 0 bases from V and 2 from J, leaving 12 bases between them. Supplemented by reference TRBV9 and TRBJ2-7, the full variable domain reads DSGVTQTPKHLITATGQRVTLRCSPRSGDLSVYWYQQSLDQGLQFLIQYYNGEERAKGNILERFSAQQFPDLHSELNLSSLELGDSALYFCASSVASGTAYEQYFGPGTRLTVT.